A selection of T cell receptor beta chains follows, all from one sample in a study of blood T cells in healthy people across ages. Using its own MiXCR run on the 5' RACE reads, TCRdb lists one record per CDR3 protein. This sample has about 970,000 distinct CDR3 sequences, with roughly half found just once. The sequenced sample was blood. The receptor set was obtained from a woman in her sixties or seventies in good health. Both conserved end residues are part of each CDR3. Each record gives: D gene, V gene, clone size, J gene, CDR3 DNA, CDR3 protein. D genes are given only for firm matches. Clone size is not always given. Where it is, it says once, few, many or a class for expanded clones.

-	TRBV29-1	-	TRBJ2-3	TGCAGCAACTCGGACGGCACAGATACGCAGTATTTT	CSNSDGTDTQYF
TRBD1	TRBV6-5	-	TRBJ2-7	TGTGCCAGCAGTTACTCCACGGGACAGATATCCTACGAGCAGTACTTC	CASSYSTGQISYEQYF
-	TRBV29-1	-	TRBJ2-5	TGCAGCGTCCAGAAGGTTGGAGTGGGGGAAGAGACCCAGTACTTC	CSVQKVGVGEETQYF
-	TRBV4-1	-	TRBJ2-7	TGCGCCAGCAGCCGAGTTCTCTACGAGCAGTACTTC	CASSRVLYEQYF
TRBD1	TRBV28	once	TRBJ2-3	TGTGCCGGCAGCCCAGTGGACAGGCGGAGCACAGATACGCAGTATTTT	CAGSPVDRRSTDTQYF
TRBD2	TRBV6-2/TRBV6-3	-	TRBJ2-3	TGTGCCAGCAGTTACTCCCAGCGGGAGGTCGTAACAGATACGCAGTATTTT	CASSYSQREVVTDTQYF
TRBD2	TRBV4-3	-	TRBJ2-3	TGCGCCAGCAGCCAAGATTACGGAGCGGGAGATGGAGATACGCAGTATTTT	CASSQDYGAGDGDTQYF
-	TRBV28	-	TRBJ2-2	TGTGCCAGCAGCCCAGGGTTTGTAACCGGGGAACTGTTTTTT	CASSPGFVTGELFF
-	TRBV20-1	-	TRBJ2-2	TGCAGTGCTAGCGGGGCCATACCCGGGGAGCTGTTTTTT	CSASGAIPGELFF
-	TRBV5-6	-	TRBJ1-1	TGTGCCAGCAGCTTGGCAACATTTGAAGCTTTCTTT	CASSLATFEAFF
TRBD2	TRBV29-1	-	TRBJ2-2	TGCAGCGTTGGCGGGACTAGCGGGAGGGAGGGCACCGGGGAGCTGTTTTTT	CSVGGTSGREGTGELFF
-	TRBV10-2	-	TRBJ1-5	TGCGCCAGCAGTCGGACAGACGAACAGCCCCAGCATTTT	CASSRTDEQPQHF
TRBD1	TRBV20-1	-	TRBJ2-7	TGCAGTGCGGGGACAGGGGATGGGAGCTACGAGCAGTACTTC	CSAGTGDGSYEQYF
-	TRBV5-6	-	TRBJ2-7	TGTGCCAGCAGCGGGCGTGGGACCGATTCCTACGAGCAGTACTTC	CASSGRGTDSYEQYF
TRBD2	TRBV7-8	few	TRBJ2-7	TGTTCCAGCAGCTCGACGACCCCGGGACTAGCGTGGGCGCAGTACTTC	CSSSSTTPGLAWAQYF
TRBD1	TRBV5-5	few	TRBJ2-6	TGTGCCAGCAGCCCCTGGGGGTCACAGGGGTCCCTCTCTGGGGCCAACGTCCTGACTTTC	CASSPWGSQGSLSGANVLTF
-	TRBV6-2/TRBV6-3	few	TRBJ2-4	TGTGCCAGCAGTTACTCCAGGACAGAGCAAAACATTCAGTACTTC	CASSYSRTEQNIQYF
-	TRBV29-1	few	TRBJ2-3	TGCAGCGTTGCGGGAGCCCTTAGCACAGATACGCAGTATTTT	CSVAGALSTDTQYF
TRBD2	TRBV6-6	few	TRBJ2-4	TGTGCCAGCAGTCTCGGGGGGGACTTTAGCATTCAGTACTTC	CASSLGGDFSIQYF
-	TRBV7-6	once	TRBJ2-3	TGTGCCAGCAGCTTACGGGACGTTCGGTATTTT	CASSLRDVRYF
-	TRBV4-1	-	TRBJ2-7	TGCGCCAGCAGCCAACCGCTAGCGAGCCGCTCCTACGAGCAGTACTTC	CASSQPLASRSYEQYF
TRBD1	TRBV7-8	-	TRBJ2-3	TGTGCCAGCAGCGAGGGGACAGTCACAGATACGCAGTATTTT	CASSEGTVTDTQYF
TRBD1	TRBV5-4	-	TRBJ1-4	TGTGCCAGCAGCTTGGTGGGACAGGGGGATGAAAAACTGTTTTTT	CASSLVGQGDEKLFF
TRBD2	TRBV12-3/TRBV12-4	-	TRBJ2-7	TGTGCCAGCAGACCGGGACTAGCTCCGCTCGATGAGCAGTACTTC	CASRPGLAPLDEQYF
TRBD1	TRBV29-1	few	TRBJ1-2	TGCAGCGTAGGACAGGGATGGAGTAGCTATGGCTACACCTTC	CSVGQGWSSYGYTF
TRBD1	TRBV30	few	TRBJ2-7	TGTGCCTGGAGTGGGGACAGTGCCTACGAGCAGTACTTC	CAWSGDSAYEQYF
TRBD1	TRBV6-5	few	TRBJ2-1	TGTGCCAGCCGAGGGGACAGGGGCTACAATGAGCAGTTCTTC	CASRGDRGYNEQFF
TRBD1	TRBV2	-	TRBJ2-2	TGTGCCAGCAGTGACAGGGGGCCATTCACCGGGGAGCTGTTTTTT	CASSDRGPFTGELFF
TRBD2	TRBV15	-	TRBJ2-4	TGCGCCACCAGCAGAGATATGGGGAGGGACATTCAGTACTTC	CATSRDMGRDIQYF
TRBD2	TRBV12-3/TRBV12-4	few	TRBJ2-4	TGTGCCAGCAGGAGGACTAGCGGGGGGCAAAACATTCAGTACTTC	CASRRTSGGQNIQYF
TRBD2	TRBV4-1	few	TRBJ2-1	TGCGCCAGCAGCCAACTACTAGCGGGAGTCTCCAATGAGCAGTTCTTC	CASSQLLAGVSNEQFF
TRBD1	TRBV27	-	TRBJ2-5	TGTGCCAGCAGTTTCGGGGGACAGGGAGAGACCCAGTACTTC	CASSFGGQGETQYF
-	TRBV6-5	-	TRBJ1-1	TGTGCCAGCAGTTACTCGGGAAGGTTGCGGAACACTGAAGCTTTCTTT	CASSYSGRLRNTEAFF
-	TRBV12-3/TRBV12-4	-	TRBJ2-3	TGTGCCAGCAGCCTACAGATGCGCCTATCCTTCACAGATACGCAGTATTTT	CASSLQMRLSFTDTQYF
-	TRBV6-2/TRBV6-3	-	TRBJ2-7	TGTGCCAGCTGGACAGGGGGCATCACTAGCGGGACTTCCTACGAGCAGTACTTC	CASWTGGITSGTSYEQYF
-	TRBV3-1	-	TRBJ1-2	TGTGCCAGCAGCCCCAGGGTGGGCTATGGCTACACCTTC	CASSPRVGYGYTF
-	TRBV5-1	-	TRBJ1-5	TGCGCCAGCAGCCCGGACGGCCAGGGTAATCAGCCCCAGCATTTT	CASSPDGQGNQPQHF
TRBD1	TRBV12-3/TRBV12-4	-	TRBJ1-6	TGTGCCAGCAGGGAGGACAGGGCGTCCTATAATTCACCCCTCCACTTT	CASREDRASYNSPLHF
TRBD2	TRBV2	-	TRBJ2-5	TGTGCCAGCAGTGCACCTAGCGGGAGGACGGGTGAGACCCAGTACTTC	CASSAPSGRTGETQYF
-	TRBV29-1	-	TRBJ2-7	TGCAGCGTGACTGGCGCAAACCACTACAATGAGCAGTACTTC	CSVTGANHYNEQYF
TRBD1	TRBV7-9	-	TRBJ2-3	TGTGCCAGCAGCTTCGCAGTGGGCAGGGGGCGCCCAGATACGCAGTATTTT	CASSFAVGRGRPDTQYF
-	TRBV20-1	many	TRBJ2-4	TGCAGTGCTCCGACCTCCGGGCCACTTCTAGCCAAAAACATTCAGTACTTC	CSAPTSGPLLAKNIQYF
TRBD2	TRBV7-2	-	TRBJ2-1	TGTGCCAGCAGCTCGAGCGGGAGGGCCCTCTTTGAGCAGTTCTTC	CASSSSGRALFEQFF
-	TRBV7-9	few	TRBJ2-7	TGTGCCAGCAGCCAAGAACCAGGACTGGGAACCTACGAGCAGTACTTC	CASSQEPGLGTYEQYF
-	TRBV5-1	-	TRBJ2-5	TGCGCCACCGCCTGGGACAAATACCAAGAGACCCAGTACTTC	CATAWDKYQETQYF
-	TRBV14	-	TRBJ2-4	TGTGCCAGCAGCCAAGGATGGGGCCGGGACTCGGACATTCAGTACTTC	CASSQGWGRDSDIQYF
TRBD2	TRBV12-3/TRBV12-4	-	TRBJ2-1	TGTGCCAGCAGCAAATCACTAGCGGGATTAATCTACGAGCAGTTCTTC	CASSKSLAGLIYEQFF
-	TRBV4-3	few	TRBJ2-3	TGCGCCAGCAGCCAAGTCGTGGGGGGTCTAGCGCGAGATACGCAGTATTTT	CASSQVVGGLARDTQYF
-	TRBV15	-	TRBJ2-2	TGTGCCACCAGCAGAGGTGGACAGTTGATCGGGGAGCTGTTTTTT	CATSRGGQLIGELFF
TRBD2	TRBV20-1	few	TRBJ2-7	TGCAGTGCTAGAAATAGCGGGAGCGGGGGCGAGCAGTACTTC	CSARNSGSGGEQYF
-	TRBV5-5	-	TRBJ2-7	TGTGCCAGCAGCTTGGGGGCGGGCCCCCGCACTTACGAGCAGTACTTC	CASSLGAGPRTYEQYF
TRBD1	TRBV10-3	-	TRBJ2-7	TGTGCCATCAGTGGGACAGGGACACTTGAGTTGTACGAGCAGTACTTC	CAISGTGTLELYEQYF
-	TRBV7-2	few	TRBJ2-5	TGTGCCAGCAGCTTTAGAGACAGAGGAGTGACCCAGTACTTC	CASSFRDRGVTQYF